These 2 T cell receptor beta chains came from one sample sequenced in a study of T cells in Graves' hyperthyroidism and ophthalmopathy. Authors of the study amplified TCR beta CDR3 regions from RNA transcripts. The study used the HTBI primer set for a first-round RT-PCR of the TCR CDR3. Via MiXCR, TCRdb re-called the multiplex PCR reads, giving one row per CDR3 protein. The table lists 350,000 to 400,000 distinct CDR3 sequences, approximately 15% of them singletons, with about 10% in the top ten. Material: blood. The receptor set was obtained from a woman aged 60-75 years with Graves' hyperthyroidism.

This clonotype was seen repeatedly, ten times or more. The chain links TRBV20-1 to TRBJ2-1; no clear D. Germline assignment: CDR1 DFQATT and CDR2 SNEGSKA (reference sequence). The CDR3 contains 14 residues. V lost 0 bases and J 10 bases, leaving 16 bases between the germline ends. The CDR3, as DNA: TGCAGTGCTAGAGATAGGTCGGTTCAATGGGAGCAGTTCTTC. Residues: CSARDRSVQWEQFF.

The table lists this clonotype with many counts. J is TRBJ1-4 and V is TRBV2, with D unclear. The CDR3 extends over 15 amino acids. V was trimmed by 7 bases and J by 8 bases, leaving 20 bases between them. Germline V CDR1 and CDR2: SNHLY, FYNNEI. The CDR3 DNA reads as TGTGCCAGCACCTCTCCCCAGATCTTGGCAGAAAAACTGTTTTTT. Translating gives CASTSPQILAEKLFF. Complete variable domain (other parts from reference TRBV2 and TRBJ1-4): EPEVTQTPSHQVTQMGQEVILRCVPISNHLYFYWYRQILGQKVEFLVSFYNNEISEKSEIFDDQFSVERPDGSNFTLKIRSTKLEDSAMYFCASTSPQILAEKLFFGSGTQLSVL.